This T cell receptor (beta chain) was sequenced in a study of blood T cell repertoires in COVID-19. Looked up from germline, CDR1 is SEHNR and CDR2 is FQNEAQ (reference sequence). Losses at the gene ends were 4 bases for V and 4 bases for J; bases not matched to a gene: 1. The CDR3 extends over 13 amino acids. Sequencing was performed with immunoSEQ multiplex PCR; in TCRdb, only in-frame clones are kept and a portion is missing. The top ten hold about 4% of the sample, which has roughly 130,000 clones, 90% seen once. The sample was peripheral blood. The sequence was collected from a man aged 50 to 59 with active COVID-19. The chain combines TRBV7-9 with TRBJ1-3; 7 bases line up with TRBD1. The CDR3 reads CASSSRGGNTIYF. In DNA form, the CDR3 reads TGTGCCAGCAGCTCCAGGGGGGGAAACACCATATATTTT.